The entry that follows covers one T cell receptor beta chain sequence. As yet, its antigen is unknown. This sample is part of a study of T-cell memory formation after mild COVID-19. Study in general: Clustering of TCRs was largely donor specific. Broader study findings: The authors left the SARS-CoV-2 specificity of second-wave clones peaking on day 37 unconfirmed. Contracting CD4+ clones sat mainly in CM and EM; CD8+ in EMRA. Some SARS-CoV-2-responding clones were already detected in memory before infection.

Using its own MiXCR run on the 5' RACE reads, TCRdb lists one record per CDR3 protein. The table includes over 50,000 distinct CDR3 sequences, approximately 9.1% detected once. The germline V gene has CDR1 SGHRS and CDR2 YFSETQ. Trimming took 3 bases from V and 2 from J, leaving 12 bases between them. The CDR3 is 16 amino acids. The receptor's source is an adult woman who had mild COVID-19 (a few samples of this study predate the infection). Cell type and time point are not known. V and J are TRBV5-1 and TRBJ2-6; the D call may be TRBD1 or TRBD2 (6 bases each). Sequencing input: PBMCs or a T cell subset sorted from them (not recorded which). CDR3: CASSYEGGTGANVLTF. For the CDR3, the DNA is TGCGCCAGCAGCTACGAAGGGGGGACTGGGGCCAACGTCCTGACTTTC.